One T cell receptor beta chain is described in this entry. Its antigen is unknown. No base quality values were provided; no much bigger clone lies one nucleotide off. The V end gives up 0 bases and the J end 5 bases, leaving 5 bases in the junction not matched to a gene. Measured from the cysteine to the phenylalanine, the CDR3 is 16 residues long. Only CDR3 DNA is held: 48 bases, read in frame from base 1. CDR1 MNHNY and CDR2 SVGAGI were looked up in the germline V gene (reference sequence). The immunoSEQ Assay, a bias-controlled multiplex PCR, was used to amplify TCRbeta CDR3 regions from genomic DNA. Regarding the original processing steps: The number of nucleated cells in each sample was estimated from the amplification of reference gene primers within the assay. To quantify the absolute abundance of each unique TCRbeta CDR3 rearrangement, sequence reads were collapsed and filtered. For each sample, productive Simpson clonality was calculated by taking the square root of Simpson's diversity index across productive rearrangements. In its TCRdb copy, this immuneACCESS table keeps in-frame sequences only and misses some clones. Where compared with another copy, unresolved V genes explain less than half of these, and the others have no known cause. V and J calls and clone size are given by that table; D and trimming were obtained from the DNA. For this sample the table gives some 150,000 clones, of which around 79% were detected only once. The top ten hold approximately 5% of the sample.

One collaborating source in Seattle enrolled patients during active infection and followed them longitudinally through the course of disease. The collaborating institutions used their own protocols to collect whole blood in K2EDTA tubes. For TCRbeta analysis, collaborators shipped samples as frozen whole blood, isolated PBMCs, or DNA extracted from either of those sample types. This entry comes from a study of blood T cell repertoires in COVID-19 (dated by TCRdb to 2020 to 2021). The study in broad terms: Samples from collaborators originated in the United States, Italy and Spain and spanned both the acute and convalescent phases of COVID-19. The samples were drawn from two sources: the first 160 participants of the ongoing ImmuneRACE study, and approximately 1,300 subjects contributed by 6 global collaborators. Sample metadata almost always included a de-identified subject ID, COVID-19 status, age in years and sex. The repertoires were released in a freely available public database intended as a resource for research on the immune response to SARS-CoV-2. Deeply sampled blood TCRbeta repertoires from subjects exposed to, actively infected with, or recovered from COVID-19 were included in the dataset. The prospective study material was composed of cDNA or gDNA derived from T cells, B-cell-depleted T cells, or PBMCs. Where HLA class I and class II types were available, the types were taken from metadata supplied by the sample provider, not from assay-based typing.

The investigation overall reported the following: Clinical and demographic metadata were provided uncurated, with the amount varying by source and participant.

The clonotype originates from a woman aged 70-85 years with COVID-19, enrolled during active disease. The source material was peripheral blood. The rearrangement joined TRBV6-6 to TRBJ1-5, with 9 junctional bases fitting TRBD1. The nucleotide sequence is TGTGCCAGCAGTTACTCTGCGGGACAGGGCTATCAGCCCCAGCATTTT. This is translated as CASSYSAGQGYQPQHF.